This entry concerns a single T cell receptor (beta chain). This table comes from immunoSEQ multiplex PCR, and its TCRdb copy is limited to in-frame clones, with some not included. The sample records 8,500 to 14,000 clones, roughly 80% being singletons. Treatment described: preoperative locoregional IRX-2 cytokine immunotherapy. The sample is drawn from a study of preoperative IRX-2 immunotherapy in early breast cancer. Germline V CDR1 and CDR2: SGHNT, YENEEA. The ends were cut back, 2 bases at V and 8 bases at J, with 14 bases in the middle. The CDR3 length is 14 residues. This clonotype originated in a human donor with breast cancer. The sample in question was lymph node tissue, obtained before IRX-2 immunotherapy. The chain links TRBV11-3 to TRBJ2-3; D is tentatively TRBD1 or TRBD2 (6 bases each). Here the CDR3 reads CASSLRGDSGTQYF. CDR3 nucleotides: TGTGCCAGCAGCTTAAGGGGGGATTCGGGTACGCAGTATTTT.